This T cell receptor (beta chain) comes out of a study of CD8+ T cells in alopecia areata. RNA was isolated and reverse transcribed to cDNA, the sequencing template. TCRdb's table, derived via immunoSEQ multiplex PCR, lists solely in-frame clones and lacks some. The repertoire has about 220,000 clones, about 50% of them found once; the top ten carry 1.5% to 2%. Study-wide points: Numerous expanded lesional clones remained in scalp and blood during tofacitinib.

Details on this clone: Antigen: not known.

The treatment denotes: oral pan-JAK inhibitor, 5-10 mg twice daily. The CDR3 runs 17 residues. V trimming: 3 bases; J trimming: 4 bases; junction bases outside the gene matches: 9. CDR1 and CDR2 from the germline V gene are MNHNS and SASEGT. The sample consisted of CD4+ T cells sorted from blood, taken at week 4, from a patient treated with tofacitinib. The V call is TRBV6-1, the J call TRBJ2-2; 9 bases align to TRBD2. This TCR was sampled from a human donor with alopecia areata. The CDR3 loop reads CASSEGASGGSTGELFF. In DNA form, the CDR3 reads TGTGCCAGCAGTGAGGGAGCAAGCGGGGGGTCCACCGGGGAGCTGTTTTTT.